The 13 T cell receptor beta chains given below trace back to one sample, sequenced in a study of cytomegalovirus exposure and HLA in healthy donors. It was with 60 Vbeta and 13 Jbeta primers that the PCR ran. The assay was immunoSEQ multiplex PCR, and TCRdb's table has in-frame clones only and misses some. The sample gives 200,000 to 250,000 clones, approximately 80% of which show up once; about 7.5% is in the top ten. The sequenced sample was PBMCs. These receptors were obtained from a woman aged 55-70 years in good health and CMV-seropositive.

J is TRBJ1-1 and V is TRBV2; a possible D gene is TRBD1 (5 bases). Per the germline V gene, CDR1 is SNHLY and CDR2 is FYNNEI. The V end lost 7 bases, the J end lost 4 bases, and 16 bases lay between the germline ends. CDR3 size: 14 residues. This CDR3 is CASNSVMGGTEAFF. Written as DNA, the CDR3 is TGTGCCAGCAACTCAGTAATGGGGGGCACTGAAGCTTTCTTT.

V and J are TRBV28 and TRBJ2-5; D gene unclear. This CDR3 has 12 amino acids. Germline V gene data show CDR1 as MDHEN and CDR2 as SYDVKM. Trimming took 8 bases from V and 5 from J, leaving 12 bases between them. The CDR3 DNA is TGTGCCAGCGCGACCTACGGGGAGACCCAGTACTTC. Translation: CASATYGETQYF.

The chain links TRBV18 to TRBJ1-2; possibly TRBD1 for D (5 bases). V gave up 2 bases and J gave up 3 bases, with 7 bases separating them. From germline, CDR1 is KGHSH and CDR2 LQKENI. The CDR3 consists of 13 residues. CDR3 loop: CASSPGADYGYTF. The CDR3 DNA reads TGTGCCAGCTCACCAGGGGCAGACTATGGCTACACCTTC.

The rearrangement uses TRBV10-1 and TRBJ2-7; the D gene is possibly TRBD2 (5 bases). Germline-derived CDR1 and CDR2 are WNHNN and SYGVQD (reference sequence). This CDR3 contains 13 residues. The V end lost 4 bases, the J end lost 6 bases, and 13 bases lay between the germline ends. This CDR3 is CASSARAESEQYF. In nucleotides, the CDR3 is TGCGCCAGCAGTGCGCGGGCGGAGAGCGAGCAGTACTTC.

The chain links TRBV7-3 to TRBJ2-5, with a weak D call TRBD1 (6 bases). Germline CDR1 is SGHTA and CDR2 is FQGTGA. The CDR3 is made up of 13 amino acids. V was clipped by 5 bases and J by 2 bases, with 9 bases between them. CDR3 sequence reads: CASSIDRQETQYF. The CDR3 coding sequence is TGTGCCAGCAGCATTGACAGGCAAGAGACCCAGTACTTC.

This chain connects TRBV27 to TRBJ2-1; D unclear. Germline values: CDR1 MNHEY, CDR2 SMNVEV (reference sequence). The CDR3 length is 14 residues. Trimming left V 4 bases short and J 6 bases short, with 13 bases between. CDR3 in DNA: TGTGCCAGCAGTTCTATGAGAATCCCCAATGAGCAGTTCTTC. Protein: CASSSMRIPNEQFF.

The rearrangement uses TRBV15 and TRBJ1-1, with TRBD1 matching 7 bases. This CDR3 region has 17 residues. The junction had 17 bases not matched to a gene; V was cut back by 6 bases and J by 4 bases. CDR1 and CDR2 from the germline V gene are LNHNV and YYDKDF (reference sequence). CDR3 sequence (DNA): TGTGCCACCAGTCCTACGGTTAGGACAGGACCCAGCACTGAAGCTTTCTTT. It yields the protein CATSPTVRTGPSTEAFF.

Worth noting for this clone: Relative to the germline gene, one junction end is altered; a read error may explain this. This rearrangement joins TRBV2 to TRBJ2-4, with 12 bases that match TRBD2. In germline, CDR1 is SNHLY, CDR2 FYNNEI. CDR3 size: 12 residues. CDR3 sequence reads: CASRGLAGTRNF. The CDR3, as DNA: TGTGCCAGCAGAGGACTAGCGGGGACCCGGAACTTC.

The V call is TRBV4-1, the J call TRBJ1-2; unclear D gene. CDR3 length: 17 amino acids. Germline CDR1 is MGHRA and CDR2 is YSYEKL. The V gene lost 0 bases and the J gene lost 0 bases, with 14 bases spanning the gap. CDR3 nucleotides: TGCGCCAGCAGCCAAGATCGAGTCGGACTTTCTAACTATGGCTACACCTTC. Encoded protein: CASSQDRVGLSNYGYTF.

The gene calls are TRBV4-2 and TRBJ1-1; 7 bases match TRBD1. The CDR3 has 13 residues. Germline lookup yields CDR1 LGHNA and CDR2 YNFKEQ. V lost 4 bases, J lost 2 bases, and 1 base stayed unmatched. The CDR3 nucleotides read TGTGCCAGCAGCCGACAGGGAAACACTGAAGCTTTCTTT. It translates to CASSRQGNTEAFF.

The chain combines TRBV7-9 with TRBJ1-4; 12 bases match TRBD1. This CDR3 comprises 14 residues. Trimming removed 3 bases from V and 12 bases from J; junction bases left unmatched: 5. Germline CDR1 reads SEHNR; CDR2 reads FQNEAQ (reference sequence). CDR3 loop: CASSLGQGASELFF. DNA of the CDR3: TGTGCCAGCAGCTTGGGACAGGGGGCGTCCGAACTGTTTTTT.

This clone has a single count. This sequence joins TRBV5-6 and TRBJ1-5, with a tentative D call TRBD1 (5 bases). With 1 base removed from V and 3 bases from J, the gap between germline ends came to 14 bases. This CDR3 spans 16 amino acids. Per germline, CDR1 SGHDT and CDR2 YYEEEE. CDR3 amino acids: CASSLQGPKFNQPQHF. CDR3 DNA sequence: TGTGCCAGCAGCTTGCAGGGCCCAAAATTCAATCAGCCCCAGCATTTT. The entire variable domain, with the rest obtained from reference TRBV5-6 and TRBJ1-5, is as follows: DAGVTQSPTHLIKTRGQQVTLRCSPKSGHDTVSWYQQALGQGPQFIFQYYEEEERQRGNFPDRFSGHQFPNYSSELNVNALLLGDSALYLCASSLQGPKFNQPQHFGDGTRLSIL.

The chain combines TRBV4-1 with TRBJ1-1; a weak D match, TRBD1 (6 bases). There are 17 residues in the CDR3. Trimming removed 1 base at V and 1 base at J, with 16 bases between. Germline values: CDR1 MGHRA, CDR2 YSYEKL. Here the CDR3 reads CASSQGGLGAWNTEAFF. The CDR3 nucleotides read TGCGCCAGCAGCCAAGGAGGTCTGGGGGCGTGGAACACTGAAGCTTTCTTT.